This TCR beta chain emerged from a study of cytomegalovirus exposure and HLA in healthy donors. Per germline, CDR1 SGDLS and CDR2 YYNGEE. This CDR3 is built from 17 residues. Study results and limitations: Three of the chains that were CMV-associated were confirmed in vitro to be specific for CMV antigens.

This clone has just one count. Antigen unknown. Mismatch with germline at one junction end may stem from a read error. PCR involved 60 Vbeta and 13 Jbeta primers. Data came from immunoSEQ multiplex PCR; TCRdb stores just in-frame clones and leaves some out. The table has fewer than 70,000 clones, 73% seen once; the top ten hold approximately 5.5%. This chain connects TRBV9 to TRBJ1-3; 7 nucleotides align to TRBD1. Sequenced: PBMCs. The source is a man in his forties or fifties in good health and CMV-seronegative. CDR3 DNA: TGTGCCAGCAGCGTAGAGGACAGGCCCCGCTCTGGAAACGCCATATATTTT. Protein product: CASSVEDRPRSGNAIYF.